Following are 23 T cell receptor beta chains from one sample sequenced in a study of OX40 agonist ivuxolimab in advanced cancers. Libraries were built with the immunoSEQ multiplex PCR assay. The source is immuneACCESS, and TCRdb retained only in-frame sequences with V and J called. Part of the clones is not carried over; for the studies checked, unresolved V genes explain less than half of this, and the remainder is unexplained. In this sample the table shows about 57,000 clones, about 93% of which occur a single time. 24% of the sample belongs to the ten largest clones. The sample consisted of CD4+ or CD8+ T cells sorted from blood, taken in a trial of the OX40 agonist ivuxolimab. These receptor sequences come from an adult with an advanced solid tumor such as melanoma, head and neck, liver or kidney cancer.

The chain has TRBV10-3 and TRBJ2-6; 10 positions match TRBD2. Trimming removed 4 bases from V and 0 bases from J; junction bases left unmatched: 3. There are 17 residues in the CDR3. Germline-derived CDR1 and CDR2 are ENHRY and SYGVKD. The CDR3 coding sequence is TGTGCCATCAGTGTTCTAGCGGGGGCCTCTGGGGCCAACGTCCTGACTTTC. This gives the protein CAISVLAGASGANVLTF.

The chain uses TRBV5-1 and TRBJ2-1; 10 bases are shared with TRBD2. The V gene's germline CDR1 is SGHRS and CDR2 YFSETQ. The junction had 1 base not matched to a gene; V was cut back by 1 base and J by 9 bases. CDR3 length: 13 amino acids. The CDR3 DNA reads as TGCGCCAGCAGCTTGCGGACTAGCGGTGAGCAGTTCTTC. Translated, it gives CASSLRTSGEQFF.

The chain recombines TRBV5-5 with TRBJ1-1; D perhaps matches TRBD1 (6 bases). The CDR3 sequence is 13 residues long. Per germline, CDR1 SGHKS and CDR2 YYEKEE (reference sequence). V was pared by 3 bases and J by 4 bases, with 10 bases between. CDR3 in amino acids: CASSSWTATEAFF. The CDR3, as DNA: TGTGCCAGCAGCTCGTGGACAGCCACTGAAGCTTTCTTT.

The CDR3 sequence: CATSRDLQNTGELFF. The CDR3 DNA is TGTGCCACCAGCAGAGATCTACAGAACACCGGGGAGCTGTTTTTT. The V gene is TRBV15, the J gene TRBJ2-2; D gene uncertain. V lost 0 bases, J lost 1 base, and 6 bases lay in between. The germline gives CDR1 LNHNV, CDR2 YYDKDF (reference sequence). This CDR3 is 15 amino acids long.

The table lists this clone with a count of one. The V gene is TRBV28, the J gene TRBJ2-1, with D possibly matching TRBD1 (6 bases). Germline loops: CDR1 MDHEN, CDR2 SYDVKM. This CDR3 has 14 residues. The V end was cut by 5 bases, the J end by 2 bases, with 10 bases between. CDR3 amino acids: CASSLDSAYNEQFF. Here the CDR3 DNA reads TGTGCCAGCAGTCTGGACAGTGCCTACAATGAGCAGTTCTTC.

The CDR3 DNA follows: TGTGCCAGCAGTTTTGGACACCCGGTAGAGCAGTACTTC. This encodes CASSFGHPVEQYF. The rearrangement joins TRBV6-5 to TRBJ2-7; D is perhaps TRBD1 (5 bases). Germline V CDR1 and CDR2: MNHEY, SVGAGI. The CDR3 covers 13 residues. Deletions cut 4 bases from V and 7 bases from J, with 14 bases between.

The genes are TRBV4-3 and TRBJ2-7; D possibly corresponds to TRBD1 (5 bases). CDR1 is LGHNA, CDR2 YSLEER, per germline. This CDR3 is built from 14 residues. Trimming shortened V by 1 base and J by 2 bases, and 9 bases separated the two germline ends. This CDR3 is CASSQGPRAYEQYF. The CDR3 DNA follows: TGCGCCAGCAGCCAAGGGCCCAGGGCCTACGAGCAGTACTTC.

The chain links TRBV6-1 to TRBJ2-1; 7 bases map to TRBD2. V trimming: 4 bases; J trimming: 3 bases; junction bases outside the gene matches: 6. Looked up from germline, CDR1 is MNHNS and CDR2 is SASEGT. The CDR3 is 15 residues long. CDR3 DNA sequence: TGTGCCAGCAGTGCCCAGCGGGGACGCTACAATGAGCAGTTCTTC. Translating it yields CASSAQRGRYNEQFF.

This chain uses TRBV13 with TRBJ2-1; D gene ambiguous. V lost 4 bases, J lost 8 bases, and 9 bases lay in between. Germline V gene data show CDR1 as PRHDT and CDR2 as FYEKMQ (reference sequence). This CDR3 comprises 12 residues. CDR3: CASSSDRDEQFF. In nucleotides, the CDR3 is TGTGCCAGCAGCTCAGATCGCGATGAGCAGTTCTTC. The full variable domain, in which reference TRBV13 and TRBJ2-1 provide the parts outside the CDR3, is AAGVIQSPRHLIKEKRETATLKCYPIPRHDTVYWYQQGPGQDPQFLISFYEKMQSDKGSIPDRFSAQQFSDYHSELNMSSLELGDSALYFCASSSDRDEQFFGPGTRLTVL.

The chain carries TRBV19 and TRBJ1-2, with D uncertain. Trimming took 5 bases from V and 8 from J, leaving 15 bases between them. Germline loops: CDR1 LNHDA, CDR2 SQIVND (reference sequence). This CDR3 spans 13 amino acids. CDR3 residues: CASSPPDQWGYTF. CDR3 DNA: TGTGCCAGTAGTCCCCCCGACCAATGGGGCTACACCTTC.

This clone is classed as medium-sized. For the CDR3, the DNA is TGTGCCAGCAGCCCTCAATACCCCTCGAACACTGAAGCTTTCTTT. This codes for CASSPQYPSNTEAFF. V usage is TRBV14 and J usage is TRBJ1-1; D unresolved. Trimming took off 4 bases at V and 1 base at J, with 13 bases between the two ends. CDR1 SGHDN and CDR2 FVKESK come from the germline V gene. The CDR3 sequence is 15 residues long.

This clone has just a few counts. The chain combines TRBV4-2 with TRBJ2-1, with a weak D call TRBD2 (5 bases). Germline values: CDR1 LGHNA, CDR2 YNFKEQ. The V and J ends lost 0 bases and 7 bases respectively, with 16 bases between them. This CDR3 is built from 16 residues. The CDR3 protein is CASSQDGSLAVNEQFF. Here the CDR3 DNA reads TGTGCCAGCAGCCAAGATGGTAGCCTAGCTGTGAATGAGCAGTTCTTC.

The chain combines TRBV28 with TRBJ2-3, with no clear D. Trimming took off 1 base at V and 5 bases at J, with 16 bases between the two ends. This CDR3 region has 16 residues. CDR1 is MDHEN, CDR2 SYDVKM, per germline. The CDR3 region has the DNA TGTGCCAGCAGTTTATTTGGGCCACTCCATAGAGATACGCAGTATTTT. Protein: CASSLFGPLHRDTQYF.

This clone was counted between two and nine times. The genes are TRBV13 and TRBJ2-7; 10 bases line up with TRBD2. CDR1 PRHDT and CDR2 FYEKMQ come from the germline V gene (reference sequence). The CDR3 length is 16 residues. Germline trimming cut 4 bases from V and 0 bases from J; bases unmatched to any gene: 6. CDR3 protein: CASSSRLAGSSYEQYF. In DNA form, the CDR3 reads TGTGCCAGCAGCTCCCGACTAGCGGGCTCCTCCTACGAGCAGTACTTC.

The chain employs TRBV13 and TRBJ1-2; TRBD1 matches 7 bases. The CDR3 loop spans 14 amino acids. Germline V gene sequence: CDR1 PRHDT, CDR2 FYEKMQ (reference sequence). J gave up 1 base and V 5 bases, and 4 bases lay outside the gene matches. The CDR3 DNA reads TGTGCCAGCAGCCTGGGACAGAGTAACTATGGCTACACCTTC. Protein sequence: CASSLGQSNYGYTF.

This chain joins TRBV27 and TRBJ2-4; D remains ambiguous. Germline V lookup: CDR1 MNHEY, CDR2 SMNVEV (reference sequence). The CDR3 is made up of 11 amino acids. V lost 6 bases and J 6 bases, leaving 6 bases between the germline ends. This CDR3 is CASSTRNIQYF. For the CDR3, the DNA is TGTGCCAGCAGCACTCGAAACATTCAGTACTTC.

A single count supports this clone. J is TRBJ2-1 and V is TRBV19; no clear D gene. V lost 3 bases and J 0 bases, leaving 9 bases between the germline ends. The CDR3 is 15 amino acids. Germline CDR1 and CDR2: LNHDA and SQIVND (reference sequence). The CDR3 nucleotides are TGTGCCAGTAGTATTCGCCATAGCTCCTACAATGAGCAGTTCTTC. Its translation: CASSIRHSSYNEQFF.

The chain joins TRBV6-6 to TRBJ2-2; no definite D call. Germline V lookup: CDR1 MNHNY, CDR2 SVGAGI (reference sequence). V lost 6 bases and J lost 7, with 3 bases in between. The CDR3 runs to 10 residues. CDR3 in amino acids: CASRGGELFF. Here the CDR3 DNA reads TGTGCCAGCAGAGGCGGGGAGCTGTTTTTT.

The V call is TRBV4-3, the J call TRBJ2-7, with TRBD2 matching 9 bases. The CDR3 is made up of 16 amino acids. Germline CDR1 reads LGHNA; CDR2 reads YSLEER. Trimming at V came to 0 bases and at J to 4 bases, leaving 7 bases not matched to a gene. The CDR3 DNA follows: TGCGCCAGCAGCCAAGACCTTAGCGGGAGTTCTTACGAGCAGTACTTC. Protein: CASSQDLSGSSYEQYF.

The chain recombines TRBV7-8 with TRBJ2-5; unclear D gene. This CDR3 is 12 amino acids long. V lost 7 bases, J lost 4 bases, and 10 bases lay in between. Germline V CDR1 and CDR2: SGHVS, FQNEAQ. The CDR3 sequence is CASNKPAETQYF. The CDR3 nucleotides read TGTGCCAGCAACAAACCTGCAGAGACCCAGTACTTC.

This chain uses TRBV5-4 with TRBJ2-2; tentatively, D is TRBD2 (6 bases). CDR1 and CDR2 from the germline V gene are SGHNT and YYREEE (reference sequence). With 3 bases removed from V and 2 bases from J, the gap between germline ends came to 17 bases. The CDR3 has 17 residues. The CDR3 sequence: CASSWGDGSFNTGELFF. The DNA of the CDR3 is TGTGCCAGCAGCTGGGGGGACGGTTCCTTCAACACCGGGGAGCTGTTTTTT.

CDR3 protein: CASSDPAGLQTVDTQYF. The CDR3 DNA follows: TGTGCCAGTAGTGACCCTGCGGGGCTACAAACTGTGGATACGCAGTATTTT. The gene calls are TRBV19 and TRBJ2-3; perhaps TRBD2 as D (6 bases). V was shortened by 5 bases and J by 6 bases, with 24 bases between the two germline ends. Germline loops: CDR1 LNHDA, CDR2 SQIVND (reference sequence). The CDR3 is 17 residues long.

The chain links TRBV28 to TRBJ2-1, with D unclear. The CDR3 is 11 residues long. Germline V lookup: CDR1 MDHEN, CDR2 SYDVKM. V shed 3 bases and J shed 10 bases, with 7 bases lying between them. CDR3 region: CASSFVYEQFF. For the CDR3, the DNA is TGTGCCAGCAGTTTCGTTTACGAGCAGTTCTTC. Together with reference TRBV28 and TRBJ2-1, the CDR3 gives the full variable domain: DVKVTQSSRYLVKRTGEKVFLECVQDMDHENMFWYRQDPGLGLRLIYFSYDVKMKEKGDIPEGYSVSREKKERFSLILESASTNQTSMYLCASSFVYEQFFGPGTRLTVL.